This TCR beta chain was documented in a study of T cells in Graves' hyperthyroidism and ophthalmopathy. Study overall: Peripheral blood draws took place at initial diagnosis, ahead of any treatment.

From RNA transcripts, TCR beta CDR3 regions were amplified. The study used the HTBI primer set for a first-round RT-PCR of the TCR CDR3. Using its own MiXCR run on the multiplex PCR reads, TCRdb lists one record per CDR3 protein. The sample records about 270,000 distinct CDR3 sequences, around 20% being singletons. PBMCs stemmed from approximately 9.1 ml fresh peripheral blood. Overall study results and limits: With a median lead of around 6.7 months before onset, the model predicted ophthalmopathy.

Concerning this clonotype itself: Antigen specificity is unknown.

This CDR3 is 16 amino acids long. The V gene lost 0 bases and the J gene lost 0 bases, with 12 bases spanning the gap. Germline loops: CDR1 DFQATT, CDR2 SNEGSKA (reference sequence). The chain couples TRBV20-1 to TRBJ2-1, with D hard to call. Sequenced: blood. The sequence was collected from a young man with Graves' ophthalmopathy. CDR3 in DNA: TGCAGTGCTAGAGATCTCCAGCGCTACTCCTACAATGAGCAGTTCTTC. Translating gives CSARDLQRYSYNEQFF.